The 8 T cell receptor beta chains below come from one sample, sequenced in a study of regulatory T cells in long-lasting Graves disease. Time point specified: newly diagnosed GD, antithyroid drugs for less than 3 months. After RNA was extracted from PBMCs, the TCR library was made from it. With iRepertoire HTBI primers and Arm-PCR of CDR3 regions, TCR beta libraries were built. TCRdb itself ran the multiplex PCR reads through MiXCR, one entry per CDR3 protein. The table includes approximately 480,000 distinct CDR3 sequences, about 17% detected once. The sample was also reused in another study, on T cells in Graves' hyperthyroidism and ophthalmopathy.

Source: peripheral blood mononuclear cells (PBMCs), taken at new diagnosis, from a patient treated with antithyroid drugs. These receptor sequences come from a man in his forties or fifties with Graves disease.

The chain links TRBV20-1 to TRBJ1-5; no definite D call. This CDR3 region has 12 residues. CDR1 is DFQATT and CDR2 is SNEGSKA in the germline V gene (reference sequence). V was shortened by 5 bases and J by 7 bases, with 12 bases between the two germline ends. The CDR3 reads CSAARQFQPQHF. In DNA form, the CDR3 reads TGCAGTGCTGCCCGTCAATTCCAGCCCCAGCATTTT.

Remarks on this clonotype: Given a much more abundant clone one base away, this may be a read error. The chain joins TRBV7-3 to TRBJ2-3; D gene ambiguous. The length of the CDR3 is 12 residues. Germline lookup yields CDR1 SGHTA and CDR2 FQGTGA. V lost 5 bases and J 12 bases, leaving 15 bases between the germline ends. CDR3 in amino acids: CASSQRTFYQYF. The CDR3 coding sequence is TGTGCCAGCAGCCAGCGTACATTCTATCAGTATTTT.

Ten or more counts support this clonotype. The CDR3 DNA reads as TGTGCCAGCAGTTATTCCCCCCCAGGTACTAGCACAGATACGCAGTATTTT. This sequence encodes CASSYSPPGTSTDTQYF. The chain is built from TRBV12-3 or TRBV12-4 and TRBJ2-3, with D unresolved. Trimming removed 4 bases from V and 0 bases from J, with 17 bases in between. The CDR3 extends over 17 amino acids.

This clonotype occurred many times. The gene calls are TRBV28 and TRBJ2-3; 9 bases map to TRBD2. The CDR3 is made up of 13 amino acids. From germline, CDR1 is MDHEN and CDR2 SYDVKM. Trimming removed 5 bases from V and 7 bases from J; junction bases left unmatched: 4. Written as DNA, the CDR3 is TGTGCCAGCAGTCGTCTAGCGGGGAATACGCAGTATTTT. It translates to CASSRLAGNTQYF.

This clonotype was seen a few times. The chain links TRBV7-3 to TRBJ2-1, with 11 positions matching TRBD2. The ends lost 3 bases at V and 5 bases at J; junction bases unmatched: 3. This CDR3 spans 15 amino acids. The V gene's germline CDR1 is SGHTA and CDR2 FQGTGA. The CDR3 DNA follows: TGTGCCAGCAGCTTTAGACTAGCGGGACACAATGAGCAGTTCTTC. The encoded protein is CASSFRLAGHNEQFF.

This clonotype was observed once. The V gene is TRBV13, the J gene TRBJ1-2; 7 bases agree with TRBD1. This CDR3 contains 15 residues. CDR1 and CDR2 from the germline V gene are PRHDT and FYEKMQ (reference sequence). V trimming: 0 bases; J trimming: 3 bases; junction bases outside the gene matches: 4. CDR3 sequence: CASSLGQGVDYGYTF. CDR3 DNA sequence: TGTGCCAGCAGCTTAGGGCAGGGGGTCGACTATGGCTACACCTTC.

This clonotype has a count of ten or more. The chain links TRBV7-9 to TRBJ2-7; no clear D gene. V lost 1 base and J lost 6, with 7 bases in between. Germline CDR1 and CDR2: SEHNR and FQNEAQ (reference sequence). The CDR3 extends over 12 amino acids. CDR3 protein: CASSLVSGEQYF. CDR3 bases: TGTGCCAGCAGCTTAGTCTCAGGCGAGCAGTACTTC.

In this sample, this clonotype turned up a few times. This chain's CDR3 is CASSIGGLAGDTQYF. DNA for the CDR3: TGTGCCAGTAGTATAGGAGGACTAGCCGGCGATACGCAGTATTTT. This rearrangement joins TRBV19 to TRBJ2-3; 8 bases align to TRBD2. Germline trimming cut 1 base from V and 6 bases from J; bases unmatched to any gene: 6. The CDR3 extends over 15 amino acids. Germline V gene lookup returns CDR1 LNHDA and CDR2 SQIVND (reference sequence).